This TCR beta chain was sequenced for a study of human T cells and chemical hapten exposure (dated by TCRdb to 2020 to 2022). Background for the entire study: For sensitization, 2% DPC in acetone was applied to a 2 cm by 2 cm area of upper inner arm skin. Blood for TCR sequencing was provided by twenty-nine alopecia patients at one to four time points (pre-sensitization, 2, 6 and 24 weeks). Throughout the roughly 23-week study period, patients were also given weekly therapeutic DPC doses on the scalp. In alopecia patients, the study followed how the peripheral blood TCR repertoire changed in vivo over primary and secondary sensitization to diphenylcyclopropenone (DPC), a hapten. Blood samples were taken from patients before sensitization (week 0) and at 2, 6 and about 24 weeks after DPC sensitization. Alopecia areata with under or over 50% scalp involvement, alopecia totalis and alopecia universalis were represented in the patient cohort, which was mostly female. Patch tests used Finn chambers with 0.01% DPC on the upper back, scored after 6 days by International Contact Dermatitis Research Group standards. Libraries were pooled for sequencing, and per-sample TCR yields varied mainly because of small differences in library volumes within the pool.

As to this clonotype: It lacks a known antigen. Within one base of it there is no much larger clone, and no base qualities were kept.

Paper-wide results and their limitations: Compared with pre-sensitization or healthy control sets, expanded TCRs formed significantly more large CDR3 similarity clusters, which is consistent with antigen-driven responses. After repeated subsampling, changes were observed in the strength of the expansion versus patch-test correlation and in the threshold at which the correlation became significant. DPC sensitization did not change the number of TCRs with a frequency above 1 in 1000, and there was no evidence of changes in global repertoire structure. Because all patients had alopecia, a presumed autoimmune disease, the immune response of the patients might differ from that of healthy individuals. Patch test score was positively correlated with the number of PT1 expanded TCRs, with significance at thresholds 8, 16 and 32 but not at 4.

Reading the label with the study, this specimen's time point is: pre-sensitization, week 0. The treatment or condition label corresponds to: therapeutic diphenylcyclopropenone sensitization with weekly scalp DPC. Blood at each patch-test visit was drawn before the patch test was applied. Patients were considered eligible if aged 18 to 70, diagnosed with alopecia and deemed suitable for DPC therapy, and patients were excluded if pregnant. Total RNA was extracted from unfractionated whole blood collected in Tempus Blood RNA tubes. There are 13 amino acids in the CDR3, from cysteine to phenylalanine inclusive. Solely the CDR3 DNA is kept, with 39 bases framed from the first base. V is clipped by 3 bases and J by 6 bases, and the sequence between their germline boundaries is 14 bases long. CDR1 and CDR2 are read off the germline V gene as SQVTM and ANQGSEA. The library was obtained by RACE. The data were produced on a NextSeq 500. Library preparation attached unique molecular identifiers to individual cDNA molecules for quantitative, reproducible TCR counting. From each blood RNA sample, both TCR alpha and TCR beta chains were sequenced. In the authors' own workflow: The median number of TCRs per sample was roughly 100,000, ranging from about 20,000 to 690,600. The Decombinator software suite was used to annotate V, J and CDR3 in the TCR reads. Every sample was subsampled to the same number of TCRs (28,000) for the PS versus PT1 abundance plots. TCRs were defined as expanded if absent before sensitization and observed at least eight times at the 2-week time point. TCRdb took the public reads, trimmed them with fastp at Q25, ran MiXCR for clone calling and kept in-frame beta chains. Each entry merges the rows of one CDR3 protein and shows their most common DNA and genes. The authors' filters were not applied to this entry. The sample has more than 250,000 distinct CDR3 sequences on record, 7% to 10% of them singletons. 2.3% of the sample goes to the ten largest clones.

Recombination linked TRBV29-1 to TRBJ1-1; the D gene identity is not certain. Source: whole blood, taken in connection with sensitization to the hapten diphenylcyclopropenone (DPC). The TCR was taken from a middle-aged woman with alopecia areata. Some clones in this sample may be carry-over from other donors' samples. The CDR3 protein is CSVDYVFSAEAFF. The sequenced DNA is TGCAGCGTTGATTACGTGTTTTCGGCTGAAGCTTTCTTT. With all but the CDR3 taken from the reference TRBV29-1 and TRBJ1-1 genes, the full variable domain is: SAVISQKPSRDICQRGTSLTIQCQVDSQVTMMFWYRQQPGQSLTLIATANQGSEATYESGFVIDKFPISRPNLTFSTLTVSNMSPEDSSIYLCSVDYVFSAEAFFGQGTRLTVV.